This record concerns one T cell receptor (beta chain) sequence. The antigen is unknown. Trimming at V came to 3 bases and at J to 10 bases, leaving 3 bases not matched to a gene. From germline, CDR1 is SGHRS and CDR2 YFSETQ. The CDR3 has 13 amino acids. The PCR ran on 60 Vbeta and 13 Jbeta primers. As originally analysed: Per a later analysis, the number of unique TCR beta chains was around 80 million, of which roughly 9.9 million were shared. The protocol was immunoSEQ multiplex PCR, while the TCRdb copy is restricted to in-frame clones and leaves out a portion. V and J calls and clone size follow that table, whereas D and trimming were derived from the DNA. This sample has some 200,000 clones; around 84% occur once, and the top ten carry around 1.7%. These data originate in a study of cytomegalovirus exposure and HLA in healthy donors. Study findings and constraints: The study assumed roughly uniform donor sequencing depth for presence/absence analyses. Clonal expansion was found to be greater in HLA-associated TCR beta chains than in equally common others in a later analysis.

This chain links TRBV5-1 with TRBJ2-1, with 11 bases that match TRBD2. This sequence originates from a woman aged 18-29 years in good health and CMV-seronegative. The sequenced material came from PBMCs. The CDR3, as DNA: TGCGCCAGCAGCTCTTGGACTAGCGGGGAGCAGTTCTTC. Amino acid sequence: CASSSWTSGEQFF.